These 17 T cell receptor beta chains were all obtained from the same sample, sequenced in a study of shared clonotypes between healthy human individuals (dated by TCRdb to 2018 to 2021). The library was obtained by the immunoSEQ multiplex PCR assay. Entries here come from immuneACCESS through TCRdb and include only in-frame sequences with V and J called. Some clones fail to appear in such tables; in the studies checked, an unresolved V gene covers under half of the shortfall, and the cause of the remainder is unknown. Recorded for this sample are about 2 million clones; 85% to 95% of them occurred a single time. The ten biggest clones cover 0.13% of the sample. Sequencing used naive CD4+ T cells sorted from blood. What this sample's cell subset or site label stands for: CD45RA+ positively selected. The source is a man aged 18 to 30 in good health.

This clone occurred once. The rearrangement links TRBV14 to TRBJ1-5, with unresolved D. Trimming took off 5 bases at V and 6 bases at J, with 11 bases between the two ends. CDR1 is SGHDN, CDR2 FVKESK, per germline. CDR3 size: 13 residues. CDR3 residues: CASSSGWRQPQHF. CDR3 bases: TGTGCCAGCAGCTCCGGTTGGCGTCAGCCCCAGCATTTT.

V and J are TRBV10-2 and TRBJ1-6, with 10 bases identical to TRBD1. Germline-derived CDR1 and CDR2 are WSHSY and SAAADI. CDR3 size: 15 residues. The ends lost 5 bases at V and 7 bases at J; junction bases unmatched: 5. The CDR3, as DNA: TGCGCCAGCAGTCGACAGGGGGCGAACAATTCACCCCTCCACTTT. This translates into CASSRQGANNSPLHF.

The chain employs TRBV4-2 and TRBJ2-2, with TRBD2 identical over 13 bases. Germline V CDR1 and CDR2: LGHNA, YNFKEQ. CDR3 length: 15 residues. V lost 1 base to trimming and J lost 9 bases; unmatched junction nucleotides: 2. CDR3 DNA: TGTGCCAGCAGCCAAGGACTAGCGGGGGGCCGGGAGCTGTTTTTT. As protein: CASSQGLAGGRELFF.

To note about this clone: Possible read error: a much larger clone is one base away. At the DNA level, this CDR3 is encoded by other sequences in the same sample as well. The chain carries TRBV25-1 and TRBJ2-3; D remains unclear. The CDR3 consists of 11 residues. V was clipped by 5 bases and J by 2 bases, with 2 bases between them. Germline V gene data show CDR1 as MGHDK and CDR2 as SYGVNS. This CDR3 reads CASSLTDTQYF. The CDR3 nucleotides are TGTGCCAGCAGTCTCACAGATACGCAGTATTTT.

The chain has TRBV11-2 and TRBJ1-1, with D uncertain. The CDR3 totals 15 residues. From germline, CDR1 is SGHAT and CDR2 FQNNGV. With 5 bases removed from V and 1 base from J, the gap between germline ends came to 14 bases. In DNA, the CDR3 is TGTGCCAGCAGCCGCTTCGGGCTCACGAACACTGAAGCTTTCTTT. Encoded protein: CASSRFGLTNTEAFF.

The J gene is TRBJ1-1, the V gene TRBV5-4, with 9 bases fitting TRBD1. The CDR3 has 13 amino acids. Trimming at V came to 5 bases and at J to 5 bases, leaving 4 bases not matched to a gene. The V gene's germline CDR1 is SGHNT and CDR2 YYREEE (reference sequence). The CDR3 nucleotides are TGTGCCAGCAGGAGGACAGGGGTAACTGAAGCTTTCTTT. Amino acids: CASRRTGVTEAFF.

On this clone itself: Other DNA sequences within the sample encode an identical CDR3. The chain recombines TRBV6-5 with TRBJ1-4; D is possibly TRBD1 (5 bases). Germline V gives CDR1 MNHEY, CDR2 SVGAGI. V was shortened by 6 bases and J by 8 bases, with 10 bases between the two germline ends. The CDR3 consists of 12 residues. CDR3 protein: CASSSPGEKLFF. The CDR3, as DNA: TGTGCCAGCAGCTCTCCAGGGGAAAAACTGTTTTTT.

V is TRBV7-2 and J is TRBJ2-7; D remains ambiguous. V was clipped by 1 base and J by 0 bases, with 10 bases between them. Germline V gives CDR1 SGHTA, CDR2 FQGNSA. The CDR3 has 15 amino acids. CDR3 in amino acids: CASSLEIRSSYEQYF. The CDR3 region has the DNA TGTGCCAGCAGCTTAGAAATACGGAGCTCCTACGAGCAGTACTTC.

The V and J genes are TRBV11-2 and TRBJ2-5; 7 positions agree with TRBD2. Trimming removed 5 bases from V and 2 bases from J; junction bases left unmatched: 5. The CDR3 loop spans 14 amino acids. The germline V gene encodes CDR1 SGHAT and CDR2 FQNNGV. CDR3 protein: CASSLWTRQETQYF. The CDR3 DNA reads TGTGCCAGCAGCCTTTGGACTAGACAAGAGACCCAGTACTTC. Full variable domain (remainder filled in from reference TRBV11-2 and TRBJ2-5): EAGVAQSPRYKIIEKRQSVAFWCNPISGHATLYWYQQILGQGPKLLIQFQNNGVVDDSQLPKDRFSAERLKGVDSTLKIQPAKLEDSAVYLCASSLWTRQETQYFGPGTRLLVL.

There are many counts of this clone. Other DNA sequences in the same sample also yield this CDR3. The V gene is TRBV4-3, the J gene TRBJ2-7; D unclear. V gave up 0 bases and J gave up 4 bases, with 10 bases separating them. Germline CDR1 and CDR2: LGHNA and YSLEER. This CDR3 region has 14 residues. CDR3 nucleotide sequence: TGCGCCAGCAGCCAAGATTGGCTTGCATACGAGCAGTACTTC. Protein product: CASSQDWLAYEQYF.

The chain combines TRBV25-1 with TRBJ1-6; no clear D. The CDR3 loop spans 15 amino acids. CDR1 and CDR2 (germline): MGHDK, SYGVNS. V was trimmed by 6 bases and J by 0 bases, leaving 9 bases between them. The CDR3 nucleotides are TGTGCCAGCAGGCCCCAGAGCTCCTATAATTCACCCCTCCACTTT. Its protein is CASRPQSSYNSPLHF.

The J gene is TRBJ2-3, the V gene TRBV5-1; D possibly uses TRBD1 or TRBD2 (6 bases each). Germline CDR1 and CDR2: SGHRS and YFSETQ. The CDR3 extends over 15 amino acids. V was cut by 5 bases and J by 2 bases, with 15 bases left in between. CDR3 DNA sequence: TGCGCCAGCAGGGGGGGCCTTCGGGACACAGATACGCAGTATTTT. Translating it yields CASRGGLRDTDTQYF. The full variable domain, rest sourced from reference TRBV5-1 and TRBJ2-3, is KAGVTQTPRYLIKTRGQQVTLSCSPISGHRSVSWYQQTPGQGLQFLFEYFSETQRNKGNFPGRFSGRQFSNSRSEMNVSTLELGDSALYLCASRGGLRDTDTQYFGPGTRLTVL.

This chain uses TRBV5-1 with TRBJ1-2, with a weak D call TRBD1 (5 bases). With 0 bases removed from V and 6 bases from J, the gap between germline ends came to 15 bases. Germline V lookup: CDR1 SGHRS, CDR2 YFSETQ. There are 15 residues in the CDR3. The CDR3 bases are TGCGCCAGCAGCTTGGCTACGGGGGGATCGGATGGCTACACCTTC. It specifies CASSLATGGSDGYTF.

The chain carries TRBV11-2 and TRBJ1-2; the D gene is possibly TRBD1 (5 bases). The CDR3 has 15 amino acids. Germline values: CDR1 SGHAT, CDR2 FQNNGV. V gave up 3 bases and J gave up 8 bases, with 19 bases separating them. This chain's CDR3 is CASSFAPGPSGGYTF. The CDR3 DNA reads TGTGCCAGCAGCTTCGCACCGGGACCTTCCGGGGGCTACACCTTC.

This chain connects TRBV5-6 to TRBJ2-2, with a tentative D call TRBD1 (5 bases). The CDR3 extends over 16 amino acids. CDR1 SGHDT and CDR2 YYEEEE come from the germline V gene. Trimming took 2 bases from V and 0 from J, leaving 11 bases between them. The CDR3 DNA sequence: TGTGCCAGCAGCTTCGTAGACAGCTCGAACACCGGGGAGCTGTTTTTT. It codes for CASSFVDSSNTGELFF.

This rearrangement joins TRBV7-9 to TRBJ2-3, with 12 bases lining up with TRBD2. J gave up 6 bases and V 5 bases, and 12 bases lay outside the gene matches. The CDR3 is made up of 17 amino acids. Germline CDR1 is SEHNR and CDR2 is FQNEAQ (reference sequence). The CDR3 region is CASSAPLTSGSSDTQYF. Here the CDR3 DNA reads TGTGCCAGCAGCGCACCCTTGACTAGCGGGAGTTCGGATACGCAGTATTTT. The full variable domain, its missing parts supplied by reference TRBV7-9 and TRBJ2-3, is DTGVSQNPRHKITKRGQNVTFRCDPISEHNRLYWYRQTLGQGPEFLTYFQNEAQLEKSRLLSDRFSAERPKGSFSTLEIQRTEQGDSAMYLCASSAPLTSGSSDTQYFGPGTRLTVL.

This clone was counted once. The chain is built from TRBV27 and TRBJ1-5; TRBD1 matches 7 bases. V lost 5 bases to trimming and J lost 2 bases; unmatched junction nucleotides: 18. The CDR3 is 19 amino acids. From germline, CDR1 is MNHEY and CDR2 SMNVEV (reference sequence). CDR3: CASSPDHRLRGGGNQPQHF. For the CDR3, the DNA is TGTGCCAGCAGTCCAGATCACAGATTGAGAGGGGGCGGCAATCAGCCCCAGCATTTT.